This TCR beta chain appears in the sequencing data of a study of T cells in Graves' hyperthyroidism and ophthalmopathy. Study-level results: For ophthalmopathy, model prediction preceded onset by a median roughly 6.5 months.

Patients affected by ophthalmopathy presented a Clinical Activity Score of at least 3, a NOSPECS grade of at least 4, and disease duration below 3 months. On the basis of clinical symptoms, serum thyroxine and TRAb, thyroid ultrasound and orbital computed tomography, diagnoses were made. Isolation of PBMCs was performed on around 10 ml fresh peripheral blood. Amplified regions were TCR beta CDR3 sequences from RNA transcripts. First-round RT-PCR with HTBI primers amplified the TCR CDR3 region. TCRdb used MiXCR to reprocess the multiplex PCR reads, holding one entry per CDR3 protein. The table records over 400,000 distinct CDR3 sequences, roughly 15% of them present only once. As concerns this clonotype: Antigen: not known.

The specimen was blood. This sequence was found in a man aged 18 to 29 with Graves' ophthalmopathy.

DNA of the CDR3: TGTGCCAGCACCGATGGGGGGGTGCGGAGTACCGGGGAGCTGTTTTTT. Protein: CASTDGGVRSTGELFF. The gene calls are TRBV7-2 and TRBJ2-2, with TRBD2 matching over 7 bases. The junction had 13 bases not matched to a gene; V was cut back by 7 bases and J by 5 bases. The CDR3 covers 16 residues. Germline V gene data show CDR1 as SGHTA and CDR2 as FQGNSA.